A selection of T cell receptor beta chains follows, all from one sample in a study of blood T cell repertoires in COVID-19. Assay: immunoSEQ multiplex PCR; the TCRdb copy retains only in-frame clones and omits some. The sample consists of some 150,000 clones, roughly 89% of them appearing once. Sequenced sample: peripheral blood. These receptors all come from a woman in her sixties who had recovered from COVID-19. CDR3s include the opening cysteine and the closing phenylalanine or tryptophan. Fields, in order: V gene, clone size, D gene, J gene, CDR3 DNA, CDR3 protein. D genes are given only for firm matches. Not all rows give a size; the values are once, few, many and, for expanded clones, a class.

>TRBV11-3|-|TRBD1|TRBJ1-2
TGTGCCAGCAGCTTAGGGCAGGGGGCCTATTATGGCTACACCTTC
CASSLGQGAYYGYTF
>TRBV6-6|-|TRBD1|TRBJ1-2
TGTGCCAGCAACACTCGACTCACAGGGGGCGGCGGCTACACCTTC
CASNTRLTGGGGYTF
>TRBV7-8|-|TRBD1|TRBJ2-2
TGTGCCAGCAGCTTAAGGACAGGGAGGTTTGGCACCGGGGAGCTGTTTTTT
CASSLRTGRFGTGELFF
>TRBV5-1|-|-|TRBJ2-2
TGCGCCAGCAGCTTGGATGAGAGAGGGAGGGAGCTGTTTTTT
CASSLDERGRELFF
>TRBV7-2|-|TRBD1|TRBJ1-1
TGTGCCAGCAGCTTCACAGGGGAGACTGAAGCTTTCTTT
CASSFTGETEAFF
>TRBV6-6|-|-|TRBJ2-7
TGTGCCAGCAGTTACGCGGTCTACGAGCAGTACTTC
CASSYAVYEQYF
>TRBV5-3|-|TRBD1|TRBJ2-4
TGTGCCAGAAGCCACCGAAAACAGGGGGCCGCCAAAAACATTCAGTACTTC
CARSHRKQGAAKNIQYF
>TRBV10-2|-|-|TRBJ2-2
TGCGCCAGCAGTGAGATGGGGAGTGCCAACACCGGGGAGCTGTTTTTT
CASSEMGSANTGELFF
>TRBV9|-|-|TRBJ2-2
TGTGCCAGCAGCGTAGCGGGACACGGCACCGGGGAGCTGTTTTTT
CASSVAGHGTGELFF
>TRBV28|-|TRBD1|TRBJ1-2
TGTGCCAGCAGTTCAGGGACAGGGGCGATTAATGGCTACACCTTC
CASSSGTGAINGYTF
>TRBV6-4|-|-|TRBJ1-1
TGTGCCAGCAGTGACTCGACCCCGGGTAGACACACTGAAGCTTTCTTT
CASSDSTPGRHTEAFF
>TRBV6-5|once|TRBD1|TRBJ1-2
TGTGCCAGCAGTTCGGGACAGGGATGGTATGGCTACACCTTC
CASSSGQGWYGYTF
>TRBV20-1|-|-|TRBJ1-1
TGCAGTGCTAGTCGGTTGGGGGGGGCGCAGTACACTGAAGCTTTCTTT
CSASRLGGAQYTEAFF
>TRBV7-3|-|TRBD1|TRBJ1-1
TGTGCCAGCAGCCCCGGACAGGGCGCATTGGCTTTCTTT
CASSPGQGALAFF
>TRBV4-1|-|TRBD2|TRBJ2-3
TGCGCCAGCAGCCCACACTCACTAGCGGGGGGGCCAAACACAGATACGCAGTATTTT
CASSPHSLAGGPNTDTQYF
>TRBV5-1|-|TRBD1|TRBJ1-6
TGCGCCAGCAGCTTGGAGTACAGGGGGCGGGAACCCCTCCACTTT
CASSLEYRGREPLHF
>TRBV19|-|TRBD1|TRBJ1-4
TGTGCCAGTAGTACCCGTCCCGGGACAGGGGGCGGGAGAACTAATGAAAAACTGTTTTTT
CASSTRPGTGGGRTNEKLFF
>TRBV6-5|few|TRBD1|TRBJ1-6
TGTGCCGGACAGACAGGGAACAATTCACCCCTCCACTTT
CAGQTGNNSPLHF
>TRBV6-5|-|-|TRBJ1-5
TGTGCCAGCAGTTCCGCCCGGGGGAATCAGCCCCAGCATTTT
CASSSARGNQPQHF
>TRBV5-6|-|-|TRBJ2-3
TGTGCCAGCAGCTTGGTAACAGGGCCAGATACGCAGTATTTT
CASSLVTGPDTQYF
>TRBV10-1|-|-|TRBJ2-7
TGCGCCAGCAGTGACAAGGGCAGGGACTACGAGCAGTACTTC
CASSDKGRDYEQYF
>TRBV5-1|-|TRBD2|TRBJ2-3
TGCGCCAGCAGCAGCGGGGGGGCCGCAGATACGCAGTATTTT
CASSSGGAADTQYF